This TCR beta chain is drawn from a study of cytomegalovirus exposure and HLA in healthy donors. As for the study in general: A previous analysis identified 95 million to 120 million unique TCR beta sequences derived from some 200 million T cells.

Study-level findings and limits: In vitro data verified a few CMV-associated chains as specific for CMV antigens. An apparent linkage of common viral pathogens to several of the most significant clusters emerged in a later analysis.

Details on this clone: The antigen is unknown. One junction end disagrees with the germline gene, perhaps due to a read error.

Both 60 Vbeta primers and 13 Jbeta primers went into the PCR. Clones were sequenced by immunoSEQ multiplex PCR, and TCRdb holds only the in-frame ones, with some missing. The data hold about 98,000 clones, with approximately 71% observed a single time. The V gene's germline CDR1 is KGHSH and CDR2 LQKENI. The length of the CDR3 is 16 residues. The TCR was taken from a male donor in good health and CMV-seropositive. V is TRBV18 and J is TRBJ2-4; the match to TRBD1 covers 11 bases. The sample comprised PBMCs. The CDR3 reads CASSPRTGGPGNSQYF. The CDR3 nucleotides are TGTGCCAGCTCACCGAGGACAGGGGGCCCGGGAAACAGTCAGTACTTC.